Sequencing of this TCR beta chain was carried out in a study of blood T cell repertoires in COVID-19 (dated by TCRdb to 2020 to 2022). At the level of the whole study: Samples covering the acute and convalescent phases of COVID-19 were provided by collaborators in the United States, Italy and Spain. The repertoires were made available in a free public database intended to serve as a resource for research on the immune response to SARS-CoV-2. The material from the prospective study consisted of cDNA or gDNA derived from T cells, B-cell-depleted T cells, or PBMCs. Nearly every sample came with metadata listing a de-identified subject ID, COVID-19 status, age in years and sex. Deeply sampled blood TCRbeta repertoires from subjects exposed to, actively infected with, or recovered from COVID-19 were included in the dataset. The samples were drawn from the first 160 participants of the ongoing ImmuneRACE study and from 1,254 subjects provided by 6 global collaborators. Where available, HLA class I and class II types were taken from metadata supplied by the sample provider and were not determined by assay-based typing. Broader findings and caveats from the paper: The quantity of clinical and demographic metadata differed by source and by participant and was supplied without curation.

TCRbeta CDR3 regions were amplified from genomic DNA using the immunoSEQ Assay, a bias-controlled multiplex PCR. The original pipeline was this. The number of nucleated cells in each sample was estimated by amplification of reference gene primers within the assay. To quantify the absolute abundance of each unique TCRbeta CDR3 rearrangement, sequence reads were collapsed and filtered. Productive Simpson clonality was computed per sample as the square root of Simpson's diversity index over productive rearrangements. Not all clones reach the TCRdb copy of this immuneACCESS table, which keeps in-frame sequences only. Checked studies attribute under half of the gap to unresolved V genes and leave the rest unexplained. That table furnishes V, J and clone size, whereas the DNA furnished D and trimming. The sample table records approximately 500,000 clones; roughly 90% of these occur just once. Approximately 2% of the sample rests with the top ten.

About this clone: The specificity of this receptor is unknown. The input lacks base qualities; no much larger clone sits a single base away.

Participants in the prospective study were enrolled through a virtual design, were aged roughly 18 to 100 years, and lived in roughly 24 United States geographic areas. Cohort assignment in the prospective study relied on participant-reported clinical history from a screening survey and a study questionnaire. Recovered participants in ImmuneRACE Cohort 3 were defined by two consecutive negative NP/OP PCR tests, clearance by a healthcare professional, or resolution of symptoms. Each participant in the prospective study had whole blood, serum and a nasopharyngeal or oropharyngeal swab collected by mobile phlebotomists. Additional blood draws and questionnaires over an approximately two-month period could optionally be provided by prospective study participants. Before DNA extraction, blood samples from the prospective study were shipped at room temperature or frozen. In the germline V gene, CDR1 corresponds to KGHSH and CDR2 to LQKENI. The junction carries 12 bases between V and J, which are trimmed by 4 bases and 5 bases respectively. Measured from the cysteine to the phenylalanine, the CDR3 is 14 residues long. The retained sequence is limited to the CDR3, 42 bases, with the frame set at the first base.

This TCR derives from a woman between 40 and 50 years old who had recovered from COVID-19. This sequence uses TRBV18 and TRBJ1-5, with the D gene uncertain. The sample consisted of PBMCs or T cells enriched from blood (not recorded which). In nucleotides, the sequence is TGTGCCAGCTCACGCAGTTCCGGAGATCAGCCCCAGCATTTT. It is translated as CASSRSSGDQPQHF.